This T cell receptor (beta chain) was identified in a study of post-analysis software for immune sequencing data. Study-level findings and limits: Significantly lower normalized Chao1 diversity was found in patients with multiple sclerosis relative to controls. There were five or six TRBV segments more frequent in patients than controls, and TRBV5-6, TRBV5-1 and TRBV20-1 were among them.

Trimming took 0 bases from V and 14 from J, leaving 8 bases between them. This CDR3 comprises 12 residues. Germline CDR1 MNHNY, CDR2 SVGAGI (reference sequence). TCR beta cDNA libraries included unique molecular identifiers. TCRdb called the PCR reads again in MiXCR, with one record for every CDR3 protein. Among roughly 540,000 distinct CDR3 sequences listed, around a third were seen once. With respect to this clonotype: Its antigen is undetermined.

This TCR came from a girl younger than 18 with multiple sclerosis. The specimen was blood. The chain uses TRBV6-6 and TRBJ1-6; tentatively, D is TRBD1 (6 bases). CDR3 protein: CASSYSGDTLHF. Written as DNA, the CDR3 is TGTGCCAGCAGTTACTCCGGGGACACCCTCCACTTT.